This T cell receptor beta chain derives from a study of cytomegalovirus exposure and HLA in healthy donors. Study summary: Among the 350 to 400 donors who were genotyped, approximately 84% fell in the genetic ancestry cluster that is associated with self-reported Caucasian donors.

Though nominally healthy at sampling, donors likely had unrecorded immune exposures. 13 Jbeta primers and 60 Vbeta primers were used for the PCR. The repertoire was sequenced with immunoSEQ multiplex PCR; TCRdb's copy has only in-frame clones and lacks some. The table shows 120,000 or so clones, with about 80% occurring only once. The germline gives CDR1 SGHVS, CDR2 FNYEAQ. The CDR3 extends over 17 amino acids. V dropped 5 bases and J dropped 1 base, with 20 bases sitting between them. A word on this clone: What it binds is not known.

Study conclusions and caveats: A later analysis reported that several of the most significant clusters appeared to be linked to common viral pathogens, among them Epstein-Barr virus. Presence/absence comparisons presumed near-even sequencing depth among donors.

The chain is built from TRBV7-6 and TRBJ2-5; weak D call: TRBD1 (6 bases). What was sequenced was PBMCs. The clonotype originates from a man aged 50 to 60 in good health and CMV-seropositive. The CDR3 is CASSARRGRGGQETQYF. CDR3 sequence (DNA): TGTGCCAGCAGCGCACGAAGAGGCCGAGGGGGCCAAGAGACCCAGTACTTC.